This T cell receptor beta chain derives from a study of T cells after yellow fever vaccination. Germline V gene data show CDR1 as MGHDK and CDR2 as SYGVNS. Between the trimmed V and J ends, which lost 0 bases and 7 bases, there was a span of 12 bases. The CDR3 runs 14 residues. Only a few counts were recorded for this clonotype. TCRdb reprocessed the 5' RACE reads via MiXCR and lists one record per CDR3 protein. This sample has 200,000 to 300,000 distinct CDR3 sequences, with 5.5% to 8.5% found just once. The origin of this receptor is a man aged 30-40 years who received the YFV17D yellow fever vaccine. The chain recombines TRBV25-1 with TRBJ1-2; D not resolved. Here the sequenced sample was CD4+ T cells sorted from PBMCs, taken on the day of the yellow fever booster vaccination. DNA for the CDR3: TGTGCCAGCAGTGAATATATTCATCCGGGTGGCTACACCTTC. Translation: CASSEYIHPGGYTF.